Listed below are T cell receptor beta chains from one sample, sequenced in a study of T cells in Graves' hyperthyroidism and ophthalmopathy. TCRdb analysed the multiplex PCR reads with MiXCR anew, one entry per CDR3 protein. The data show about 480,000 distinct CDR3 sequences, about 24% seen once. Specimen: blood. The receptors stem from a woman in her 30s with Graves' ophthalmopathy. CDR3s include the opening cysteine and the closing phenylalanine or tryptophan. A D gene is named only where the DNA matches it firmly. Part of the rows lack a size; the others show once, few, many or a class for expanded clones.

d_gene: NA; abundance: many; v_gene: TRBV18; j_gene: TRBJ1-2; CDR3nt: TGTGCCAGCTCTCGGGCTGACGGCGGGGATGGCTACACCTTC; CDR3aa: CASSRADGGDGYTF
d_gene: NA; abundance: many; v_gene: TRBV19; j_gene: TRBJ1-1; CDR3nt: TGTGCCAGTAGTATAATTTCCAGAAACACTGAAGCTTTCTTT; CDR3aa: CASSIISRNTEAFF
d_gene: TRBD1; abundance: many; v_gene: TRBV27; j_gene: TRBJ1-2; CDR3nt: TGTGCCAGCAGTTTCGGGCCGGGACAGAGCTATGGCTACACCTTC; CDR3aa: CASSFGPGQSYGYTF
d_gene: TRBD1; abundance: NA; v_gene: TRBV9; j_gene: TRBJ2-7; CDR3nt: TGTGCCATCTGTTCTACCGGGACAGTGGAGTTAGGCTACGAGCAGTACTTC; CDR3aa: CAICSTGTVELGYEQYF
d_gene: NA; abundance: many; v_gene: TRBV6-1; j_gene: TRBJ2-2; CDR3nt: TGTGCCAGCAGTGGGCGGCCGAACACCGGGGAGCTGTTTTTT; CDR3aa: CASSGRPNTGELFF
d_gene: NA; abundance: many; v_gene: TRBV7-2; j_gene: TRBJ1-1; CDR3nt: TGTGCCAGCAGCTTGCCCCGGAACACTGAAGCTTTCTTT; CDR3aa: CASSLPRNTEAFF
d_gene: TRBD2; abundance: many; v_gene: TRBV20-1; j_gene: TRBJ2-5; CDR3nt: TGCAGTGTCACCCTAGCGGGGGCACAGACCCAGTACTTC; CDR3aa: CSVTLAGAQTQYF
d_gene: NA; abundance: NA; v_gene: TRBV30; j_gene: TRBJ1-2; CDR3nt: TGTGCCTGGAGTGTAGATAGGACGGACTATGGCTACACCTTC; CDR3aa: CAWSVDRTDYGYTF
d_gene: NA; abundance: NA; v_gene: TRBV25-1; j_gene: TRBJ1-2; CDR3nt: TGTGCCAGCAGTGAATCATGGGGACCAGGAAGGGATGGCTACACCTTC; CDR3aa: CASSESWGPGRDGYTF
d_gene: TRBD2; abundance: many; v_gene: TRBV7-8; j_gene: TRBJ2-7; CDR3nt: TGTGCCAGCAGCTTACAACTAGCGCTCGAGCAGTACTTC; CDR3aa: CASSLQLALEQYF
d_gene: NA; abundance: NA; v_gene: TRBV30; j_gene: TRBJ2-7; CDR3nt: TGTGCCTGGAGTTCTAGTTTCTACGAGCAGTACTTC; CDR3aa: CAWSSSFYEQYF
d_gene: TRBD2; abundance: NA; v_gene: TRBV11-1; j_gene: TRBJ2-7; CDR3nt: TGTGCCAGCAGCTCTACCGGGGGGGGGACGGGCTCCTACGAGCAGTACTTC; CDR3aa: CASSSTGGGTGSYEQYF
d_gene: TRBD1; abundance: NA; v_gene: TRBV27; j_gene: TRBJ2-7; CDR3nt: TGTGCCAGCAGTCTACAGGGGGCGCGGGTGCAGTACTTC; CDR3aa: CASSLQGARVQYF
d_gene: TRBD1; abundance: NA; v_gene: TRBV6-2/TRBV6-3; j_gene: TRBJ1-5; CDR3nt: TGTGCCAGCAGGCAGCTTCCGGGACAGGGTAGGGATCAGCCCCAGCATTTT; CDR3aa: CASRQLPGQGRDQPQHF
d_gene: NA; abundance: NA; v_gene: TRBV5-6; j_gene: TRBJ2-7; CDR3nt: TGTGCCAGCAGCTTGGAAGGGGGACACGGAACCAACGTCCACGAGCAGTACTTC; CDR3aa: CASSLEGGHGTNVHEQYF
d_gene: TRBD1; abundance: NA; v_gene: TRBV12-3/TRBV12-4; j_gene: TRBJ2-7; CDR3nt: TGTGCCAGCACCCCGGGACAGGGGCCGTCCTACGAGCAGTACTTC; CDR3aa: CASTPGQGPSYEQYF
d_gene: NA; abundance: many; v_gene: TRBV27; j_gene: TRBJ1-1; CDR3nt: TGTGCCAGCAGTTTATTTGGCCCCAGGTTCACTGAAGCTTTCTTT; CDR3aa: CASSLFGPRFTEAFF
d_gene: NA; abundance: NA; v_gene: TRBV11-2; j_gene: TRBJ2-5; CDR3nt: TGTGCCAGCAGTCAAGCCCCCAGGGGCCGCCAAGAGACCCAGTACTTC; CDR3aa: CASSQAPRGRQETQYF
d_gene: NA; abundance: many; v_gene: TRBV29-1; j_gene: TRBJ2-2; CDR3nt: TGCAGCGCCCCCCTCTTAGGGACCGGGGAGCTGTTTTTT; CDR3aa: CSAPLLGTGELFF
d_gene: TRBD2; abundance: many; v_gene: TRBV28; j_gene: TRBJ2-7; CDR3nt: TGTGCCAGCGCCGCAGGAGGACTAGCGGGAGTCTACGAGCAGTACTTC; CDR3aa: CASAAGGLAGVYEQYF
d_gene: NA; abundance: many; v_gene: TRBV6-1; j_gene: TRBJ1-1; CDR3nt: TGTGCCAGCACCGCATTTACAGGGCCCCGGGCTGAAGCTTTCTTT; CDR3aa: CASTAFTGPRAEAFF
d_gene: NA; abundance: NA; v_gene: TRBV5-6; j_gene: TRBJ2-7; CDR3nt: TGTGCCAGCAGCTTCGGGGAAAGGGCGCCGTACGAGCAGTACTTC; CDR3aa: CASSFGERAPYEQYF